These T cell receptor beta chains were read from a single sample in a study of vaccination and CD4 T cells after COVID-19. Via MiXCR, TCRdb re-called the PCR reads, giving one row per CDR3 protein. The sample records 21,000 or so distinct CDR3 sequences, approximately 50% being singletons. For these receptors, no antigen is known. The specimen sequenced was CD4+ T cells from blood, cultured in vitro. The source is a human donor who had recovered from COVID-19. CDR3s include the opening cysteine and the closing phenylalanine or tryptophan. The D gene is left open where the match is weak. Part of the rows lack a size; the others show once, few, many or a class for expanded clones.

D: .
J: TRBJ2-7
size: few
V: TRBV11-2
CDR3: CASSFTGPPPYEQYF
DNA: TGTGCCAGCAGCTTTACGGGACCCCCCCCCTACGAGCAGTACTTC

D: .
J: TRBJ2-7
size: .
V: TRBV28
CDR3: CASSRSYEQYF
DNA: TGTGCCAGCAGCCGTTCCTACGAGCAGTACTTC

D: TRBD2
J: TRBJ2-1
size: once
V: TRBV30
CDR3: CAWSVGLAGDEQFF
DNA: TGTGCCTGGAGTGTGGGACTAGCGGGGGATGAGCAGTTCTTC

D: .
J: TRBJ2-7
size: .
V: TRBV6-1
CDR3: CASSGQGTSSYEQYF
DNA: TGTGCCAGCAGTGGTCAAGGTACAAGCTCCTACGAGCAGTACTTC

D: .
J: TRBJ2-5
size: .
V: TRBV24-1
CDR3: CATSVPGQETQYF
DNA: TGTGCCACCAGTGTCCCTGGCCAAGAGACCCAGTACTTC

D: .
J: TRBJ1-2
size: .
V: TRBV2
CDR3: CASSRQDYGYTF
DNA: TGTGCCAGCAGCCGCCAGGACTATGGCTACACCTTC

D: .
J: TRBJ1-2
size: .
V: TRBV2
CDR3: CASSASGILYGYTF
DNA: TGTGCCAGCAGTGCCTCGGGAATACTCTATGGCTACACCTTC

D: TRBD2
J: TRBJ2-5
size: .
V: TRBV6-1
CDR3: CASSSGGTSGRETQYF
DNA: TGTGCCAGCAGCTCCGGCGGGACTAGCGGTAGAGAGACCCAGTACTTC

D: .
J: TRBJ1-1
size: .
V: TRBV5-4
CDR3: CASSPRTAGTEAFF
DNA: TGTGCCAGCAGCCCCCGGACAGCAGGGACTGAAGCTTTCTTT

D: .
J: TRBJ1-1
size: .
V: TRBV2
CDR3: CASSGATGEAFF
DNA: TGTGCCAGCAGTGGGGCGACGGGCGAAGCTTTCTTT

D: TRBD1
J: TRBJ2-1
size: few
V: TRBV24-1
CDR3: CATSDPRVGDRGYNEQFF
DNA: TGTGCCACCAGTGATCCCCGTGTCGGGGACAGGGGCTACAATGAGCAGTTCTTC

D: .
J: TRBJ1-1
size: few
V: TRBV27
CDR3: CASSLNRVTEAFF
DNA: TGTGCCAGCAGTTTAAACAGGGTTACTGAAGCTTTCTTT

D: .
J: TRBJ2-3
size: few
V: TRBV7-2
CDR3: CASSLVAGQGDTDTQYF
DNA: TGTGCCAGCAGCTTAGTGGCGGGGCAGGGGGACACAGATACGCAGTATTTT

D: .
J: TRBJ1-5
size: once
V: TRBV7-2
CDR3: CASSLDGSNQPQHF
DNA: TGTGCCAGCAGCTTAGATGGCAGCAATCAGCCCCAGCATTTT

D: .
J: TRBJ2-6
size: .
V: TRBV12-3/TRBV12-4
CDR3: CASRPTVSGANVLTF
DNA: TGTGCCAGCAGGCCAACAGTCTCTGGGGCCAACGTCCTGACTTTC

D: .
J: TRBJ2-7
size: .
V: TRBV6-1
CDR3: CASSPSRPGSYEQYF
DNA: TGTGCCAGCAGTCCTTCACGGCCGGGTTCCTACGAGCAGTACTTC

D: .
J: TRBJ1-1
size: few
V: TRBV7-9
CDR3: CASSLAAGKNTEAFF
DNA: TGTGCCAGCAGCTTAGCAGCAGGAAAGAACACTGAAGCTTTCTTT

D: .
J: TRBJ2-5
size: .
V: TRBV24-1
CDR3: CATSEPGLEQETQYF
DNA: TGTGCCACCAGTGAACCCGGACTGGAACAAGAGACCCAGTACTTC

D: .
J: TRBJ1-1
size: once
V: TRBV6-1
CDR3: CASTPGVSNTEAFF
DNA: TGTGCCAGCACCCCAGGGGTATCGAACACTGAAGCTTTCTTT

D: TRBD1
J: TRBJ1-2
size: .
V: TRBV6-1
CDR3: CASGLGQGYGYTF
DNA: TGTGCCAGCGGCCTAGGACAGGGGTATGGCTACACCTTC

D: TRBD1
J: TRBJ1-6
size: few
V: TRBV7-9
CDR3: CASSPQGQGRNSPLHF
DNA: TGTGCCAGCAGCCCACAGGGACAGGGTAGGAATTCACCCCTCCACTTT

D: .
J: TRBJ2-5
size: .
V: TRBV12-3/TRBV12-4
CDR3: CASSLQETQYF
DNA: TGTGCCAGCAGTTTGCAGGAGACCCAGTACTTC

D: .
J: TRBJ1-2
size: .
V: TRBV10-3
CDR3: CAISETPRAGANYGYTF
DNA: TGTGCCATCAGTGAGACCCCCAGGGCCGGAGCTAACTATGGCTACACCTTC

D: .
J: TRBJ1-1
size: .
V: TRBV7-8
CDR3: CASSLSRANTEAFF
DNA: TGTGCCAGCAGCCTAAGTAGGGCGAACACTGAAGCTTTCTTT

D: TRBD1
J: TRBJ1-2
size: .
V: TRBV7-9
CDR3: CASSKQGEGYTF
DNA: TGTGCCAGCAGCAAACAGGGGGAAGGCTACACCTTC

D: TRBD2
J: TRBJ2-3
size: .
V: TRBV25-1
CDR3: CASRSGGGIDTQYF
DNA: TGTGCCAGCCGTTCCGGGGGGGGTATAGATACGCAGTATTTT

D: .
J: TRBJ1-2
size: .
V: TRBV11-2
CDR3: CASSWGPGYGYTF
DNA: TGTGCCAGCAGCTGGGGACCAGGCTATGGCTACACCTTC

D: .
J: TRBJ2-1
size: .
V: TRBV20-1
CDR3: CSGAANEQFF
DNA: TGCAGTGGAGCGGCGAATGAGCAGTTCTTC

D: TRBD1
J: TRBJ1-2
size: .
V: TRBV19
CDR3: CASSIAGQGDYGYTF
DNA: TGTGCCAGTAGTATAGCGGGACAGGGCGACTATGGCTACACCTTC

D: TRBD2
J: TRBJ2-2
size: .
V: TRBV20-1
CDR3: CSARRWEGTGELFF
DNA: TGCAGTGCTAGAAGGTGGGAGGGAACCGGGGAGCTGTTTTTT

D: .
J: TRBJ2-7
size: .
V: TRBV21-1
CDR3: CASSKVFLAGVSYEQYF
DNA: TGTGCCAGCAGCAAAGTCTTCCTAGCGGGAGTTTCCTACGAGCAGTACTTC

D: .
J: TRBJ2-1
size: .
V: TRBV12-3/TRBV12-4
CDR3: CASSKYPNEQFF
DNA: TGTGCCAGCAGCAAATACCCCAATGAGCAGTTCTTC

D: .
J: TRBJ1-3
size: .
V: TRBV20-1
CDR3: CSAQVGQGNTIYF
DNA: TGCAGTGCCCAAGTCGGACAGGGAAACACCATATATTTT

D: .
J: TRBJ1-2
size: .
V: TRBV12-3/TRBV12-4
CDR3: CASSPSRGPHPYGYTF
DNA: TGTGCCAGCAGCCCATCCAGGGGCCCTCACCCTTATGGCTACACCTTC

D: .
J: TRBJ2-3
size: .
V: TRBV6-1
CDR3: CASSLSPSTDTQYF
DNA: TGTGCCAGCAGCTTGAGTCCTAGCACAGATACGCAGTATTTT

D: TRBD1
J: TRBJ2-1
size: few
V: TRBV19
CDR3: CASSTWDRDYNEQFF
DNA: TGTGCCAGTAGTACGTGGGACAGGGACTACAATGAGCAGTTCTTC

D: .
J: TRBJ2-5
size: .
V: TRBV28
CDR3: CASSPTGAQETQYF
DNA: TGTGCCAGCAGTCCAACAGGCGCCCAAGAGACCCAGTACTTC

D: .
J: TRBJ2-5
size: .
V: TRBV19
CDR3: CASSIGARGKFGETQYF
DNA: TGTGCCAGTAGTATAGGGGCGCGGGGTAAATTCGGGGAGACCCAGTACTTC

D: TRBD2
J: TRBJ2-7
size: .
V: TRBV2
CDR3: CASASGDYEQYF
DNA: TGTGCCAGTGCAAGCGGGGATTACGAGCAGTACTTC

D: TRBD2
J: TRBJ2-4
size: .
V: TRBV4-2
CDR3: CASSQFSGSRDIQYF
DNA: TGTGCCAGCAGCCAGTTTAGCGGGAGTAGGGACATTCAGTACTTC

D: .
J: TRBJ2-7
size: .
V: TRBV20-1
CDR3: CSASGSPYEQYF
DNA: TGCAGTGCTAGCGGGAGCCCCTACGAGCAGTACTTC

D: TRBD1
J: TRBJ1-6
size: .
V: TRBV19
CDR3: CASSSGQGNSPLHF
DNA: TGTGCCAGTAGCTCGGGACAGGGAAATTCACCCCTCCACTTT

D: .
J: TRBJ2-1
size: once
V: TRBV24-1
CDR3: CATSDKTISSYNEQFF
DNA: TGTGCCACCAGTGACAAAACAATTAGCTCCTACAATGAGCAGTTCTTC

D: .
J: TRBJ1-1
size: few
V: TRBV7-2
CDR3: CASSPGNMNTEAFF
DNA: TGTGCCAGCAGCCCAGGGAACATGAACACTGAAGCTTTCTTT

D: TRBD1
J: TRBJ1-6
size: few
V: TRBV7-9
CDR3: CASTPSGTGYSYNSPLHF
DNA: TGTGCCAGCACCCCAAGCGGGACAGGATACTCCTATAATTCACCCCTCCACTTT

D: TRBD1
J: TRBJ1-1
size: .
V: TRBV18
CDR3: CASSPAGGGNTEAFF
DNA: TGTGCCAGCTCACCCGCAGGGGGCGGGAACACTGAAGCTTTCTTT

D: .
J: TRBJ2-2
size: few
V: TRBV20-1
CDR3: CSARASKGGELFF
DNA: TGCAGTGCTAGAGCCAGTAAGGGCGGGGAGCTGTTTTTT

D: .
J: TRBJ2-2
size: once
V: TRBV12-3/TRBV12-4
CDR3: CASSLRKQGGTGELFF
DNA: TGTGCCAGCAGTTTAAGAAAACAGGGAGGCACCGGGGAGCTGTTTTTT

D: TRBD1
J: TRBJ1-5
size: .
V: TRBV7-9
CDR3: CASATGAGNQPQHF
DNA: TGTGCCAGCGCTACAGGGGCAGGCAATCAGCCCCAGCATTTT

D: TRBD1
J: TRBJ1-5
size: few
V: TRBV6-1
CDR3: CASTMNRGENQPQHF
DNA: TGTGCCAGCACAATGAACAGGGGCGAGAATCAGCCCCAGCATTTT